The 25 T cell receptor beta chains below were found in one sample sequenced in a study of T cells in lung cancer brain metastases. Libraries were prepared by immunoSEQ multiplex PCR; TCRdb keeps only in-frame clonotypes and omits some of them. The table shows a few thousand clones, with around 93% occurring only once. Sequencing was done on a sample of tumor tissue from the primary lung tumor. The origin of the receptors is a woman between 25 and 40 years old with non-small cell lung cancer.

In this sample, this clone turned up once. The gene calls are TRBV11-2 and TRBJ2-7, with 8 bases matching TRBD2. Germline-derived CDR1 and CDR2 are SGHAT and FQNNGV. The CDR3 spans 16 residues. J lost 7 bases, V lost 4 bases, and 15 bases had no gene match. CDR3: CASSSQGLAGLSEQYF. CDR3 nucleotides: TGTGCCAGCAGCTCCCAGGGGCTAGCGGGTTTGTCGGAGCAGTACTTC.

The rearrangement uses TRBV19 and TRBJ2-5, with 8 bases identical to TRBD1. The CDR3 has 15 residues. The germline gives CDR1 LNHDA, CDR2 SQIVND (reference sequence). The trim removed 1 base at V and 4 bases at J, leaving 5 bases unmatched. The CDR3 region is CASSIAPGTGETQYF. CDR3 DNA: TGTGCCAGTAGTATAGCCCCCGGGACAGGAGAGACCCAGTACTTC. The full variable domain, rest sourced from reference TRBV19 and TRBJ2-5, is DGGITQSPKYLFRKEGQNVTLSCEQNLNHDAMYWYRQDPGQGLRLIYYSQIVNDFQKGDIAEGYSVSREKKESFPLTVTSAQKNPTAFYLCASSIAPGTGETQYFGPGTRLLVL.

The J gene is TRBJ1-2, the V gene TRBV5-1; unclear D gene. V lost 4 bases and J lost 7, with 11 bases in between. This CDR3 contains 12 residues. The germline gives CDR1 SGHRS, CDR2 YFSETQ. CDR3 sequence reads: CASSQGSSGYTF. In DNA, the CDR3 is TGCGCCAGCAGCCAAGGGTCCTCTGGCTACACCTTC.

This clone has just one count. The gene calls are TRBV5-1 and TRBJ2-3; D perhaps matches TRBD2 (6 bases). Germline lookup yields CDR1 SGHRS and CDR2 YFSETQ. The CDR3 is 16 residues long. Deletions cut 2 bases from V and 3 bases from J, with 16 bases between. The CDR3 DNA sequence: TGCGCCAGCAGCTTCAACGGGAGAGGTGGGACAGATACGCAGTATTTT. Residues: CASSFNGRGGTDTQYF. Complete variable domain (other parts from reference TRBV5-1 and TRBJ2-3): KAGVTQTPRYLIKTRGQQVTLSCSPISGHRSVSWYQQTPGQGLQFLFEYFSETQRNKGNFPGRFSGRQFSNSRSEMNVSTLELGDSALYLCASSFNGRGGTDTQYFGPGTRLTVL.

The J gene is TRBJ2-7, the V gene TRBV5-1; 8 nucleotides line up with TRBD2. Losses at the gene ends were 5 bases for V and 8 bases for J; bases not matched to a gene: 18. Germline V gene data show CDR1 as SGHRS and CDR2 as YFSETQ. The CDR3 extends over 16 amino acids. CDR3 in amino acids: CASSEGHGSGRGQQYF. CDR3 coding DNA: TGCGCCAGCAGTGAAGGGCATGGAAGCGGGAGAGGTCAGCAGTACTTC.

In DNA form, the CDR3 reads TGTGCCAGCAGCCTGCGGACAGGGGTGAGCTCTGGAAACACCATATATTTT. This encodes CASSLRTGVSSGNTIYF. The rearrangement joins TRBV7-6 to TRBJ1-3, with 9 bases aligning to TRBD1. The germline gives CDR1 SGHVS, CDR2 FNYEAQ. The V segment lost 5 bases and the J segment 0 bases; nucleotides outside the gene matches: 8. This CDR3 spans 17 amino acids.

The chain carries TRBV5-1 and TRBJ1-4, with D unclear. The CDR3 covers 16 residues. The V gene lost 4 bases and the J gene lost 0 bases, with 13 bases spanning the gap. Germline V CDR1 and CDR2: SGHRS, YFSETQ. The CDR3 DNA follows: TGCGCCAGCAGCCCGATTGATTTGGCAACTAATGAAAAACTGTTTTTT. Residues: CASSPIDLATNEKLFF.

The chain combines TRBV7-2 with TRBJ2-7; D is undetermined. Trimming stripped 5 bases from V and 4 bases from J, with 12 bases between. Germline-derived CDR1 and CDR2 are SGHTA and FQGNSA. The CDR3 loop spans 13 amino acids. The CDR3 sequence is CASSLAESYEQYF. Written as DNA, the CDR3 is TGTGCCAGCAGCCTTGCCGAGTCTTACGAGCAGTACTTC.

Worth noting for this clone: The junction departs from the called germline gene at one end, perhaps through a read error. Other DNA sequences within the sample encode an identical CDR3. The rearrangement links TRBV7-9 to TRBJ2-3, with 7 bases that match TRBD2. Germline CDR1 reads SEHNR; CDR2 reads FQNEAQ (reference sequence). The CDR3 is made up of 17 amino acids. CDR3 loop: CASSGQGSGSSTDTQYF. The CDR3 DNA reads TGTGCCAGCAGCGGGCAAGGTAGCGGGTCTAGCACAGATACGCAATATTTT.

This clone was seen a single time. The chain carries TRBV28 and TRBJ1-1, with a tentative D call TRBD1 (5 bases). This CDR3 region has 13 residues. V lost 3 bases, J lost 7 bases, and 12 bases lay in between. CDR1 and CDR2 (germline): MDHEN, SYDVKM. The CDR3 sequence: CASSLGVQGEAFF. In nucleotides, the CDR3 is TGTGCCAGCAGTTTGGGCGTGCAGGGTGAAGCTTTCTTT.

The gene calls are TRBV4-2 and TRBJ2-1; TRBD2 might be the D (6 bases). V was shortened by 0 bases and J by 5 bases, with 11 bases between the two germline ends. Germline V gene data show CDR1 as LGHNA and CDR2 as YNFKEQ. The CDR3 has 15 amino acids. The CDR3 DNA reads TGTGCCAGCAGCCAAGATGGGACTGAGAACAATGAGCAGTTCTTC. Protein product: CASSQDGTENNEQFF.

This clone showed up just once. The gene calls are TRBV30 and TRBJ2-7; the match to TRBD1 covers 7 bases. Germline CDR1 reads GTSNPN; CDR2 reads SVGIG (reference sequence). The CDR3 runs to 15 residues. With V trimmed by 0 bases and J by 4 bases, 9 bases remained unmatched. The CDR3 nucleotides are TGTGCCTGGAGTGTAAGCAGGGGGAATGCGTACGAGCAGTACTTC. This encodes CAWSVSRGNAYEQYF.

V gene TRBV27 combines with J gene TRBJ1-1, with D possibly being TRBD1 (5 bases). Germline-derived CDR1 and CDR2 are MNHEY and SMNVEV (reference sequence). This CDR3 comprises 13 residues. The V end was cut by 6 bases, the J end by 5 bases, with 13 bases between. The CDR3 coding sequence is TGTGCCAGCAGGTTTTTAGGGGAGACTGAAGCTTTCTTT. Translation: CASRFLGETEAFF.

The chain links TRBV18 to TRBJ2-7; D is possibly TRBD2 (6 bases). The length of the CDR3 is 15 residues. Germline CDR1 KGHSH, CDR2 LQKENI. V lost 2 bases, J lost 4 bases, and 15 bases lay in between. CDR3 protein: CASSPGEVNLYEQYF. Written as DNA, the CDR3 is TGTGCCAGCTCACCAGGGGAGGTAAATCTGTACGAGCAGTACTTC.

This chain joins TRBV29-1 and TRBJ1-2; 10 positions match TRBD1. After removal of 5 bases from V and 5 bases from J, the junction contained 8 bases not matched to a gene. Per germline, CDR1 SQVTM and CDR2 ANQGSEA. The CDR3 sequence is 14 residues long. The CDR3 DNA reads TGCAGCGTTTCGACAGGGGGCGGGACGTATGGCTACACCTTC. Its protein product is CSVSTGGGTYGYTF.

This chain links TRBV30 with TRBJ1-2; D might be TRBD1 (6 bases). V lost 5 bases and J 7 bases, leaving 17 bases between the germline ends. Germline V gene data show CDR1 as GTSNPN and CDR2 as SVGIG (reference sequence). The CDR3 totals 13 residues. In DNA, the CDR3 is TGTGCCTGGGGAAAAGGGGGGGTTGGTGGCTACACCTTC. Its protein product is CAWGKGGVGGYTF.

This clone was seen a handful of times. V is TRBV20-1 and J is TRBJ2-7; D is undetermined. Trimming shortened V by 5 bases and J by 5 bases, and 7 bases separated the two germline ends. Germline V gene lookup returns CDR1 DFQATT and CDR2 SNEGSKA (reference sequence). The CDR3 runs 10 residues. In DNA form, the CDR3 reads TGCAGTGCTTACGGTGACGAGCAGTACTTC. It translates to CSAYGDEQYF.

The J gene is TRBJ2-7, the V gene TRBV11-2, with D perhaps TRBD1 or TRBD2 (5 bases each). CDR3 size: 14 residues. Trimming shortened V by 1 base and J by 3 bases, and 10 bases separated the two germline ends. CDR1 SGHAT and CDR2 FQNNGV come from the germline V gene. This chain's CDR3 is CASSLGGGGYEQYF. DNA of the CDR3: TGTGCCAGCAGCTTAGGAGGTGGGGGCTACGAGCAGTACTTC.

CDR3 nucleotide sequence: TGTGCCAGCAGTCCCTACAGGGATGAAGCTTTCTTT. Protein sequence: CASSPYRDEAFF. The V gene is TRBV6-1, the J gene TRBJ1-1; a weak D match, TRBD1 (6 bases). CDR3 length equals 12 residues. Germline CDR1 is MNHNS and CDR2 is SASEGT. Trimming cost V 5 bases and J 7 bases, with 11 bases left between them.

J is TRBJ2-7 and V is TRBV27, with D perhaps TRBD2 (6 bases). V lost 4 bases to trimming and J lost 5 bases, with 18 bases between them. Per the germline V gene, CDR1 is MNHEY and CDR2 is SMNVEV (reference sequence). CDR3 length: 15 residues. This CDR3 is CASSSGVLGIDEQYF. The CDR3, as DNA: TGTGCCAGCAGTTCGGGGGTGCTGGGGATAGACGAGCAGTACTTC.

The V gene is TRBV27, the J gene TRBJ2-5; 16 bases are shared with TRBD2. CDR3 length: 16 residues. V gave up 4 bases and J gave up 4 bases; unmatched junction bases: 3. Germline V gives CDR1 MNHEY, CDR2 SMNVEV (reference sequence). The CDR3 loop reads CASSSGLAGGGETQYF. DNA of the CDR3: TGTGCCAGCAGTTCGGGACTAGCGGGAGGGGGAGAGACCCAGTACTTC.

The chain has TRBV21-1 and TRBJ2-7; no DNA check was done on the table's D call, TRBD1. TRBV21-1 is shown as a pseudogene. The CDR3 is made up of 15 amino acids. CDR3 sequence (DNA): TGTGCCAGCAGCCGAACCGGGACAGGCTCCTACGAGCAGTACTTC. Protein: CASSRTGTGSYEQYF.

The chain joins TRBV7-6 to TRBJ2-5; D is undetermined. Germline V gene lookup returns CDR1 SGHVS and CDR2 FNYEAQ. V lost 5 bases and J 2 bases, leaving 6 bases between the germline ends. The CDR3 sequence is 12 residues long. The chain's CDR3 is CASSQSQETQYF. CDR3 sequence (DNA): TGTGCCAGCAGCCAATCGCAAGAGACCCAGTACTTC.

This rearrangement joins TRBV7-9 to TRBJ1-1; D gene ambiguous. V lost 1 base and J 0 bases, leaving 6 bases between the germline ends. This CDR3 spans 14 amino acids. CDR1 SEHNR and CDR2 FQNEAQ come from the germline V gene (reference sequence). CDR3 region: CASSLGEMNTEAFF. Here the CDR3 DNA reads TGTGCCAGCAGCTTAGGGGAGATGAACACTGAAGCTTTCTTT.

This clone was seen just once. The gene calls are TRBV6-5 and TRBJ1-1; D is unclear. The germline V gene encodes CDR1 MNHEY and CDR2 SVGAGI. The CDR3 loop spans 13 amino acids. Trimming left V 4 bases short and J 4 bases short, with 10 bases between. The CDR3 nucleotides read TGTGCCAGCAGTTCCACAGCGACCACTGAAGCTTTCTTT. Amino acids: CASSSTATTEAFF.